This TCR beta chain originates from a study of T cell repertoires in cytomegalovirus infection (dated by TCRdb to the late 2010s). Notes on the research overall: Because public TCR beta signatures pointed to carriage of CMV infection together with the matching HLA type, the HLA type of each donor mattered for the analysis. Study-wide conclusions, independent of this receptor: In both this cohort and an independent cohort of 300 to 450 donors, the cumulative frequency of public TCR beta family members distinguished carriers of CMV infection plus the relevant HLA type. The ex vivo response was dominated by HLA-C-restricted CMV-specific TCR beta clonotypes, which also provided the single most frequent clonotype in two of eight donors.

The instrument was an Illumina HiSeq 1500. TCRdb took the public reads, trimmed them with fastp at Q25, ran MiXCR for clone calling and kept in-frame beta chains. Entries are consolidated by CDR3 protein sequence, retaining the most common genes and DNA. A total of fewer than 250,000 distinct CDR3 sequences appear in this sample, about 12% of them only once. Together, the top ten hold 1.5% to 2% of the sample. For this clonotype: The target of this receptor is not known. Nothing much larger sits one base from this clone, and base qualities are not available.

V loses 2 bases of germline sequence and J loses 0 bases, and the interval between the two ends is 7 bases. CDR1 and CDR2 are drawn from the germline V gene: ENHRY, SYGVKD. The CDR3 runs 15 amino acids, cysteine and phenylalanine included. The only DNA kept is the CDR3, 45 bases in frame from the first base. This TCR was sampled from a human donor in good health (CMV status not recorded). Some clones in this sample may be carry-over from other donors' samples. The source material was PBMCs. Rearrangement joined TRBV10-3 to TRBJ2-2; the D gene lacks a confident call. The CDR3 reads CAISEEPANTGELFF. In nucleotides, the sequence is TGTGCCATCAGTGAGGAACCGGCGAACACCGGGGAGCTGTTTTTT.